A single sample is the source of the 17 T cell receptor beta chains below, sequenced in a study of T cells in Graves' hyperthyroidism and ophthalmopathy. RNA transcripts gave rise to amplified TCR beta CDR3 regions. Researchers ran a first-round RT-PCR on the TCR CDR3 using the HTBI primer set. Each CDR3 protein is one row after TCRdb ran MiXCR on the multiplex PCR reads. The sample has fewer than 400,000 distinct CDR3 sequences; more than 20% are singletons. The source material was blood. The receptors originated from a man in his forties or fifties with Graves' hyperthyroidism.

This clonotype was detected ten times or more. The chain carries TRBV7-9 and TRBJ2-7, with TRBD2 as a possible D gene (6 bases). CDR3 length: 16 residues. The V end lost 1 base, the J end lost 3 bases, and 16 bases lay between the germline ends. Germline V gene data show CDR1 as SEHNR and CDR2 as FQNEAQ (reference sequence). CDR3 region: CASSLGGAGSNYEQYF. As DNA, the CDR3 is TGTGCCAGCAGCTTAGGAGGCGCGGGAAGCAACTACGAGCAGTACTTC.

The chain couples TRBV7-2 to TRBJ1-6, with D hard to call. The V gene's germline CDR1 is SGHTA and CDR2 FQGNSA. V dropped 5 bases and J dropped 10 bases, with 18 bases sitting between them. The CDR3 is 15 residues long. The CDR3, as DNA: TGTGCCAGCAGCCAACACCCCGACTCGGGGTCACCCCTCCACTTT. Translating it yields CASSQHPDSGSPLHF.

This rearrangement joins TRBV9 to TRBJ2-3, with D hard to call. This CDR3 comprises 14 residues. Germline assignment: CDR1 SGDLS and CDR2 YYNGEE. Trimming took 0 bases from V and 0 from J, leaving 5 bases between them. CDR3 sequence (DNA): TGTGCCAGCAGCGTAGATGCGAGCACAGATACGCAGTATTTT. It encodes CASSVDASTDTQYF. Looking up the rest from reference TRBV9 and TRBJ2-3 gives the full variable domain: DSGVTQTPKHLITATGQRVTLRCSPRSGDLSVYWYQQSLDQGLQFLIQYYNGEERAKGNILERFSAQQFPDLHSELNLSSLELGDSALYFCASSVDASTDTQYFGPGTRLTVL.

This clonotype showed up many times. The gene calls are TRBV11-2 and TRBJ2-5; 7 nucleotides align to TRBD2. Germline V gene data show CDR1 as SGHAT and CDR2 as FQNNGV. With V trimmed by 6 bases and J by 5 bases, 9 bases remained unmatched. CDR3 length: 14 residues. In DNA, the CDR3 is TGTGCCAGCAGTTCCCTCCTGGGAGGGGAGACCCAGTACTTC. Protein: CASSSLLGGETQYF.

Ten or more counts support this clonotype. The chain uses TRBV7-9 and TRBJ2-7; TRBD2 matches at 7 bases. V dropped 5 bases and J dropped 2; count of bases not matched to a gene: 6. Germline lookup yields CDR1 SEHNR and CDR2 FQNEAQ (reference sequence). The CDR3 has 14 amino acids. The CDR3 DNA sequence: TGTGCCAGCAGCAACCGGGAGGATCCCTACGAGCAGTACTTC. Translation: CASSNREDPYEQYF.

The sample holds many counts of this clonotype. The chain links TRBV11-3 to TRBJ2-3, with 10 bases fitting TRBD2. CDR3 length: 20 amino acids. Germline V CDR1 and CDR2: SGHNT, YENEEA. Losses at the gene ends were 6 bases for V and 0 bases for J; bases not matched to a gene: 18. DNA of the CDR3: TGTGCCAGCAGTACCCACCCGGGGGTAGCGGGAGGACTGAGCACAGATACGCAGTATTTT. Translation gives CASSTHPGVAGGLSTDTQYF.

The V and J genes are TRBV18 and TRBJ1-2; 7 bases are shared with TRBD1. The V and J ends lost 5 bases and 12 bases, in that order; junction bases with no gene match: 12. The CDR3 spans 13 residues. Germline V gene sequence: CDR1 KGHSH, CDR2 LQKENI. The CDR3 here is CASSTDRSGLHTF. The CDR3 DNA reads as TGTGCCAGCTCAACGGACAGGAGCGGCTTACACACCTTC. The full variable domain, in which reference TRBV18 and TRBJ1-2 provide the parts outside the CDR3, is NAGVMQNPRHLVRRRGQEARLRCSPMKGHSHVYWYRQLPEEGLKFMVYLQKENIIDESGMPKERFSAEFPKEGPSILRIQQVVRGDSAAYFCASSTDRSGLHTFGSGTRLTVV.

In its sample, this clonotype was seen many times. The V and J genes are TRBV2 and TRBJ2-1, with TRBD2 matching 7 bases. Per germline, CDR1 SNHLY and CDR2 FYNNEI. V was pared by 5 bases and J by 2 bases, with 6 bases of the junction left unmatched. This CDR3 spans 15 amino acids. CDR3 protein: CASSWDYQTYNEQFF. CDR3 bases: TGTGCCAGCAGTTGGGACTACCAAACCTACAATGAGCAGTTCTTC. Based on the CDR3 plus reference TRBV2 and TRBJ2-1, the full variable domain is EPEVTQTPSHQVTQMGQEVILRCVPISNHLYFYWYRQILGQKVEFLVSFYNNEISEKSEIFDDQFSVERPDGSNFTLKIRSTKLEDSAMYFCASSWDYQTYNEQFFGPGTRLTVL.

A note on this clonotype: A much larger clonotype is one base distant, so this may be a read error. The chain joins TRBV2 to TRBJ1-1, with D possibly being TRBD1 (5 bases). The CDR3 is 11 amino acids. Germline V gene lookup returns CDR1 SNHLY and CDR2 FYNNEI. Trimming took 8 bases from V and 2 from J, leaving 6 bases between them. The DNA for the CDR3 is TGTGCCAGCGGGGACAACACTGAAGCTTTCTTT. Translating it yields CASGDNTEAFF.

This clonotype was counted many times. The rearrangement joins TRBV28 to TRBJ2-3; D call uncertain. The germline V and J ends were trimmed by 4 bases and 1 base, with 15 bases remaining between them. This CDR3 is 16 amino acids long. Germline values: CDR1 MDHEN, CDR2 SYDVKM. The CDR3 nucleotides read TGTGCCAGCAGTTCTGACCCGTGGGGTGGCACAGATACGCAGTATTTT. This sequence encodes CASSSDPWGGTDTQYF.

This clonotype showed up many times. Here the CDR3 DNA reads TGCGCCAGCAGCGGAGGACTAGCGGGAGGGGATGAGCAGTTCTTC. It yields the protein CASSGGLAGGDEQFF. The rearrangement joins TRBV5-1 to TRBJ2-1, with 15 bases that match TRBD2. V lost 4 bases to trimming and J lost 8 bases; unmatched junction nucleotides: 4. The CDR3 runs 15 residues. Germline V lookup: CDR1 SGHRS, CDR2 YFSETQ.

This clonotype has a count of ten or more. This chain joins TRBV3-1 and TRBJ2-1; 10 bases match TRBD2. Trimming at V came to 4 bases and at J to 3 bases, leaving 12 bases not matched to a gene. Germline CDR1 reads LGHDT; CDR2 reads YNNKEL (reference sequence). The CDR3 consists of 18 residues. This CDR3 is CASSPRFASGRRYNEQFF. The CDR3 coding sequence is TGTGCCAGCAGCCCCCGCTTTGCTAGCGGGAGACGCTACAATGAGCAGTTCTTC.

In this sample, this clonotype turned up many times. This chain joins TRBV20-1 and TRBJ2-7, with D hard to call. CDR1 is DFQATT, CDR2 SNEGSKA, per germline (reference sequence). V lost 3 bases, J lost 3 bases, and 9 bases lay in between. This CDR3 has 12 residues. CDR3 in DNA: TGCAGTGCTAGCGGACGGAACTACGAGCAGTACTTC. Amino acid sequence: CSASGRNYEQYF.

The V and J genes are TRBV6-4 and TRBJ1-1, with a possible D match to TRBD1 (5 bases). The germline CDR1 and CDR2 sequences are MRHNA and SNTAGT. There are 17 residues in the CDR3. The ends were cut back, 0 bases at V and 0 bases at J, with 14 bases in the middle. The CDR3 region is CASSDSSPGMMNTEAFF. Written as DNA, the CDR3 is TGTGCCAGCAGTGACTCCTCGCCAGGGATGATGAACACTGAAGCTTTCTTT.

CDR3 sequence reads: CASSLKLAGNNEQFF. CDR3 sequence (DNA): TGTGCCAGCAGCTTGAAACTAGCGGGTAACAATGAGCAGTTCTTC. The chain uses TRBV11-2 and TRBJ2-1; 9 nucleotides agree with TRBD2. The trim removed 3 bases at V and 5 bases at J, leaving 5 bases unmatched. Germline V CDR1 and CDR2: SGHAT, FQNNGV. The CDR3 consists of 15 residues.

The rearrangement links TRBV29-1 to TRBJ2-7; the D gene is possibly TRBD1 (5 bases). With 5 bases removed from V and 0 bases from J, the gap between germline ends came to 14 bases. Germline lookup yields CDR1 SQVTM and CDR2 ANQGSEA. CDR3 length: 14 amino acids. This CDR3 is CSVRGNGASYEQYF. CDR3 sequence (DNA): TGCAGCGTTAGGGGAAATGGGGCCTCCTACGAGCAGTACTTC.

V gene TRBV6-1 combines with J gene TRBJ1-2; 8 bases match TRBD1. Trimming took 7 bases from V and 4 from J; bases not matched to a gene: 8. The CDR3 length is 14 residues. Germline V lookup: CDR1 MNHNS, CDR2 SASEGT. The CDR3 DNA is TGTGCCAGCACTCAGGGGGCACGGGGCTATGGCTACACCTTC. It specifies CASTQGARGYGYTF.